The sample holds a few counts of the clone carrying this T cell receptor beta chain. Its antigen is as yet unknown. This CDR3 has 14 residues. Between the trimmed V and J ends, which lost 6 bases and 7 bases, there was a span of 16 bases. The germline gives CDR1 SNHLY, CDR2 FYNNEI. TCRdb independently ran MiXCR on the reads; one entry per CDR3 protein. The sample includes around 800,000 distinct CDR3 sequences, about 33% seen only once; the top ten take 9.5% to 15%. This sample is drawn from a study of T cell repertoires in cytomegalovirus infection. For the study at large: HLA-B-restricted CMV epitopes that are well studied, plus recently identified HLA-C-restricted ones, were used by the study. Whole-study results and caveats: HLA-C-restricted CMV-specific TCR beta clonotypes prevailed in the ex vivo response. The cumulative frequency of public TCR beta families distinguished individuals who carried CMV together with the relevant HLA.

The specimen was cultured CD8+ T cells from PBMCs, collected from culture after CMV antigen stimulation. The rearrangement joins TRBV2 to TRBJ1-5, with a possible D match to TRBD1 (5 bases). The receptor was isolated from a human donor in good health (CMV status not recorded). Some clones in this sample may be carry-over from other donors' samples. The CDR3 reads CASSGHPPQQPQHF. The CDR3 coding sequence is TGTGCCAGCAGCGGACATCCCCCACAGCAGCCCCAGCATTTT.